One sample yielded the 9 T cell receptor beta chains listed below, sequenced in a study of CD8 T cells in ankylosing spondylitis. A single record per CDR3 protein comes from TCRdb applying MiXCR to the 5' RACE reads. The table records around 150,000 distinct CDR3 sequences, 30% to 35% of them present only once. The sample was synovial fluid, either unsorted or a sorted T cell fraction (not recorded which). The source is a male donor with ankylosing spondylitis.

The chain employs TRBV2 and TRBJ1-2; TRBD1 might be the D (6 bases). CDR3 length: 12 amino acids. Germline V gene data show CDR1 as SNHLY and CDR2 as FYNNEI. The V end lost 6 bases, the J end lost 6 bases, and 11 bases lay between the germline ends. The chain's CDR3 is CASRSQGDGYTF. CDR3 nucleotide sequence: TGTGCCAGCAGGTCACAGGGCGATGGCTACACCTTC.

The rearrangement links TRBV6-1 to TRBJ2-7, with 8 bases fitting TRBD1. CDR3 length: 15 residues. Germline loops: CDR1 MNHNS, CDR2 SASEGT. V dropped 6 bases and J dropped 2; count of bases not matched to a gene: 9. CDR3 in amino acids: CASRDGQGTAYEQYF. DNA of the CDR3: TGTGCCAGCAGAGATGGACAGGGCACAGCCTACGAGCAGTACTTC.

This clonotype was recorded many times. The chain is built from TRBV5-1 and TRBJ1-1; TRBD1 aligns across 7 bases. CDR1 and CDR2 from the germline V gene are SGHRS and YFSETQ. The CDR3 sequence is 17 residues long. V shed 1 base, J shed 4 bases, and the junction held 13 bases outside the gene matches. The CDR3 DNA is TGCGCCAGCAGCTTGACCGCAAAGAGGGCAGGGGGCACTGAAGCTTTCTTT. It yields the protein CASSLTAKRAGGTEAFF.

The genes are TRBV12-3 or TRBV12-4 and TRBJ2-7; 11 nucleotides match TRBD1. CDR3 size: 15 residues. V shed 2 bases and J 4 bases; nucleotides not matched to a gene: 4. The CDR3 spells CASSLRTGGRYEQYF. The CDR3 coding sequence is TGTGCCAGCAGTTTACGGACAGGGGGCCGGTACGAGCAGTACTTC.

This clonotype occurred a few times. V gene TRBV9 combines with J gene TRBJ2-3; D is undetermined. Trimming took 1 base from V and 1 from J, leaving 4 bases between them. Germline V gives CDR1 SGDLS, CDR2 YYNGEE. The CDR3 is made up of 13 amino acids. In nucleotides, the CDR3 is TGTGCCAGCAGCGTACAGGGCACAGATACGCAGTATTTT. It specifies CASSVQGTDTQYF.

This clonotype was counted only a few times. The chain carries TRBV14 and TRBJ2-3; unclear D gene. The germline V gene has CDR1 SGHDN and CDR2 FVKESK. The V end was cut by 6 bases, the J end by 0 bases, with 13 bases between. The CDR3 is made up of 15 amino acids. The CDR3 DNA follows: TGTGCCAGCAGTCAAAGGACGCCGAGCACAGATACGCAGTATTTT. It specifies CASSQRTPSTDTQYF.

Only a few counts were recorded for this clonotype. The chain combines TRBV5-1 with TRBJ1-6, with TRBD1 matching 7 bases. Germline V gene sequence: CDR1 SGHRS, CDR2 YFSETQ. The CDR3 has 14 amino acids. Trimming removed 7 bases from V and 7 bases from J; junction bases left unmatched: 8. Written as DNA, the CDR3 is TGCGCCAGCGGCACCGGACAGGAAAATTCACCCCTCCACTTT. Translated: CASGTGQENSPLHF.

This clonotype was detected only a few times. This chain connects TRBV10-3 to TRBJ2-7; TRBD2 aligns across 14 bases. The CDR3 is 16 residues long. J was trimmed by 3 bases and V by 2 bases; bases with no gene match: 3. CDR1 and CDR2 (germline): ENHRY, SYGVKD. The CDR3 loop is CAISEVGTSGGYEQYF. The CDR3 region has the DNA TGTGCCATCAGTGAGGTCGGGACTAGCGGGGGCTACGAGCAGTACTTC.

The J gene is TRBJ1-1, the V gene TRBV30; maybe TRBD1 (6 bases). CDR1 GTSNPN and CDR2 SVGIG come from the germline V gene (reference sequence). The length of the CDR3 is 13 residues. Between the trimmed V and J ends, which lost 1 base and 4 bases, there was a span of 10 bases. The CDR3 DNA follows: TGTGCCTGGAGTGCACAGGGCGGCACTGAAGCTTTCTTT. Its protein product is CAWSAQGGTEAFF.